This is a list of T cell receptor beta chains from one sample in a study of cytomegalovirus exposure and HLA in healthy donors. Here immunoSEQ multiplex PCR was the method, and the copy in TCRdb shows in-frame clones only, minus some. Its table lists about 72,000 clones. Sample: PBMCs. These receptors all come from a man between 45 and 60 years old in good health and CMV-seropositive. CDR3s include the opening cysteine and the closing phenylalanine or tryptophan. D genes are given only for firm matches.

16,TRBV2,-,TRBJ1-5,CASSSQGLLGNQPQHF,TGTGCCAGCAGTTCTCAGGGATTGTTAGGCAATCAGCCCCAGCATTTT
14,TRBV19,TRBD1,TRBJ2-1,CASSLRDRGSGQFF,TGTGCCAGTAGTCTCCGGGACAGGGGGTCGGGGCAGTTCTTC
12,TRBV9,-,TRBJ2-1,CATGHVFNEQFF,TGTGCCACCGGACACGTCTTCAATGAGCAGTTCTTC
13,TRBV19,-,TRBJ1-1,CASTPDMNTEAFF,TGTGCCAGTACCCCTGACATGAACACTGAAGCTTTCTTT
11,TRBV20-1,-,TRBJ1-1,CSALRQERAFF,TGCAGTGCTCTACGACAGGAGCGAGCTTTCTTT
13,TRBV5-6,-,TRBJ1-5,CASSSQGDQPQHF,TGTGCCAGCAGTTCACAGGGAGATCAGCCCCAGCATTTT
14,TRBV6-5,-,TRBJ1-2,CASSYMGAGGGYTF,TGTGCCAGTTCTTATATGGGGGCGGGCGGTGGCTACACCTTC
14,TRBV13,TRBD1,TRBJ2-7,CASSFTGVSYEQYF,TGTGCCAGCAGCTTTACAGGGGTCTCCTACGAGCAGTACTTC
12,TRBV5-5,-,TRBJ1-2,CASSVLTRGYTF,TGTGCCAGCAGCGTGCTTACGAGGGGCTACACCTTC
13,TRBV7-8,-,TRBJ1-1,CASSPRGDGGAFF,TGTGCCAGCAGCCCTCGCGGGGACGGGGGGGCTTTCTTT
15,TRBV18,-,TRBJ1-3,CASSLDGSSGNTIYF,TGTGCCAGCTCCCTGGACGGGAGCTCTGGAAACACCATATATTTT
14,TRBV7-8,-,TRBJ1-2,CASSLLEGVGGYTF,TGTGCCAGCAGCTTATTGGAAGGGGTGGGTGGCTACACCTTC
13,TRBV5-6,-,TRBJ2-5,CASSASRRETQYF,TGTGCCAGCAGCGCCTCGAGGAGGGAGACCCAGTACTTC
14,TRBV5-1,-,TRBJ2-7,CASSPDVGGEEQYF,TGCGCCAGCAGCCCGGACGTAGGAGGTGAAGAGCAGTACTTC
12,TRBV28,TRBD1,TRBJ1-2,CASVQGDYGYTF,TGTGCCAGCGTCCAGGGGGACTATGGCTACACCTTC
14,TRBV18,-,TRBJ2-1,CASPLNPLGNEQFF,TGTGCCAGCCCACTGAACCCCCTCGGGAATGAGCAGTTCTTC
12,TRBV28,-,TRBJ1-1,CASRTGYTEAFF,TGTGCCAGCAGAACCGGGTACACTGAAGCTTTCTTT
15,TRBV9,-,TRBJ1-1,CASSIYRESDTEAFF,TGTGCCAGCAGCATCTACAGGGAAAGTGACACTGAAGCTTTCTTT
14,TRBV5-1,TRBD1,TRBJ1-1,CASSTGQGGTEAFF,TGCGCCAGCAGCACCGGACAGGGAGGGACTGAAGCTTTCTTT